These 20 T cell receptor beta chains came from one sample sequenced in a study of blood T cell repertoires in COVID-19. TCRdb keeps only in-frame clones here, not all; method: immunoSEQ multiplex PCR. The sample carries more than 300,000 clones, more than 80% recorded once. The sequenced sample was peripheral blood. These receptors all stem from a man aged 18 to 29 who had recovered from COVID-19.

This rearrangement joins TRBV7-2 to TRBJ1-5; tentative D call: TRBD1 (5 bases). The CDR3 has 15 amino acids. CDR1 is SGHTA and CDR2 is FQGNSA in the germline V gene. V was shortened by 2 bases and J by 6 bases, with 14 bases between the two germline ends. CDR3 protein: CASSLLGRSGQPQHF. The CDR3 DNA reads TGTGCCAGCAGCTTATTGGGGCGGTCGGGTCAGCCCCAGCATTTT.

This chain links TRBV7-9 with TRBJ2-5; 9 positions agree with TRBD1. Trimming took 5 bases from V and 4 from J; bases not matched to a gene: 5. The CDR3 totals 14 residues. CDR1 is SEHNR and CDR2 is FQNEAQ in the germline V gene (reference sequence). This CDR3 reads CASSPQGAGETQYF. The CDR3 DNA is TGTGCCAGCAGCCCACAGGGGGCCGGAGAGACCCAGTACTTC.

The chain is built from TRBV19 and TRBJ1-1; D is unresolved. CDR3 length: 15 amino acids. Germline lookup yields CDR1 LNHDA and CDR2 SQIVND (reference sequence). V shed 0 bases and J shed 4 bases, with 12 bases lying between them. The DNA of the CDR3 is TGTGCCAGTAGTATAGATATAGTGGTTGGCACTGAAGCTTTCTTT. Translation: CASSIDIVVGTEAFF.

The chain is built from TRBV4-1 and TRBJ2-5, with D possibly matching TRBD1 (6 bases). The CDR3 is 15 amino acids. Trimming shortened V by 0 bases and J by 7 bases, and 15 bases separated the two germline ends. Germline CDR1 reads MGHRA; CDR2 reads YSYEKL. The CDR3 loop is CASSQDNLARGTQYF. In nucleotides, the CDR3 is TGCGCCAGCAGCCAAGATAACTTGGCCAGGGGGACCCAGTACTTC.

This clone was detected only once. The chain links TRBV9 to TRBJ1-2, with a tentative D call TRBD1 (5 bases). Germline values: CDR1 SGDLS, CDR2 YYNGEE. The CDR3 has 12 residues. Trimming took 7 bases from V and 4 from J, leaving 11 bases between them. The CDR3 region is CASDGGGYGYTF. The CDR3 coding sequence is TGTGCCAGCGACGGGGGAGGCTATGGCTACACCTTC.

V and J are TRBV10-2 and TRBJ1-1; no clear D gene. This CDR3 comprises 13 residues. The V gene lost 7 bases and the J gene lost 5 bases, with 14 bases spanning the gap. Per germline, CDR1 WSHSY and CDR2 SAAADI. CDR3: CASTPQGGTEAFF. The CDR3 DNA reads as TGCGCCAGCACCCCTCAAGGAGGGACTGAAGCTTTCTTT.

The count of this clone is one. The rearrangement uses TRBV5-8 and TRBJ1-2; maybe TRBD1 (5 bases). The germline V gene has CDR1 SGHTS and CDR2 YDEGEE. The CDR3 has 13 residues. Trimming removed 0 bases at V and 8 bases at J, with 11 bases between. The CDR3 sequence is CASSLGQGFGYTF. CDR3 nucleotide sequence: TGTGCCAGCAGCTTGGGCCAGGGTTTCGGCTACACCTTC.

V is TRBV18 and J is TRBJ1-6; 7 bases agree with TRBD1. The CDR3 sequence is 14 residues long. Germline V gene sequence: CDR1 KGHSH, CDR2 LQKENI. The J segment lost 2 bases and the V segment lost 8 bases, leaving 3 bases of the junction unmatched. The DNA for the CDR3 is TGTGCCAGCGGGACAGCGACCTATAATTCACCCCTCCACTTT. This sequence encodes CASGTATYNSPLHF.

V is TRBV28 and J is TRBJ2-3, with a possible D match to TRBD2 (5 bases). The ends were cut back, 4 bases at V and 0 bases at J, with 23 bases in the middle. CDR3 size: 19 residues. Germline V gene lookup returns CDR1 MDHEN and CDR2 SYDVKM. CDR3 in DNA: TGTGCCAGCAGTTCTTTCACGGGGTTACAGTCTGTTAGCACAGATACGCAGTATTTT. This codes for CASSSFTGLQSVSTDTQYF.

The CDR3 bases are TGTGCCAGTGACCCGGGACAGGGTATCCACGAGCAGTACTTC. Residues: CASDPGQGIHEQYF. The J gene is TRBJ2-7, the V gene TRBV19, with 9 nucleotides matching TRBD1. In germline, CDR1 is LNHDA, CDR2 SQIVND (reference sequence). This CDR3 is built from 14 residues. V trimming: 8 bases; J trimming: 5 bases; junction bases outside the gene matches: 10.

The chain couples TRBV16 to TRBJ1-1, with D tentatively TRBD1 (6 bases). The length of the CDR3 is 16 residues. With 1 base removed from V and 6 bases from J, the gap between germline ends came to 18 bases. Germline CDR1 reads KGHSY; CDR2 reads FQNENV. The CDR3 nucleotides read TGTGCCAGCAGCCAATTAGTACCAGGGGCAGGTGCTGAAGCTTTCTTT. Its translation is CASSQLVPGAGAEAFF.

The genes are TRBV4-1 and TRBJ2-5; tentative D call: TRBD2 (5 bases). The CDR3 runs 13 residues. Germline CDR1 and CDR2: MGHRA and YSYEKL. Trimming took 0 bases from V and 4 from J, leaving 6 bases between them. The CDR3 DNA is TGCGCCAGCAGCCAAGATGGACTAGAGACCCAGTACTTC. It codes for CASSQDGLETQYF.

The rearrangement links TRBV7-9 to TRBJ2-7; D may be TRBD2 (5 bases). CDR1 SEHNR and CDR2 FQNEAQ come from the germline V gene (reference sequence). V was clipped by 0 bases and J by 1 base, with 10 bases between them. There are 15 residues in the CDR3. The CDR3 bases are TGTGCCAGCAGCTTAGCGCTGTCGGGGTCCTACGAGCAGTACTTC. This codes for CASSLALSGSYEQYF.

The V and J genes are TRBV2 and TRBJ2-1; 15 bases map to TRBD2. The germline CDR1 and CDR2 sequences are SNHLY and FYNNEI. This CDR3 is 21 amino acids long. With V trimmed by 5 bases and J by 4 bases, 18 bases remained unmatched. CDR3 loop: CASSYSRTSGRVPQVYNEQFF. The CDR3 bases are TGTGCCAGCAGTTACAGTAGGACTAGCGGGAGGGTCCCTCAAGTTTACAATGAGCAGTTCTTC.

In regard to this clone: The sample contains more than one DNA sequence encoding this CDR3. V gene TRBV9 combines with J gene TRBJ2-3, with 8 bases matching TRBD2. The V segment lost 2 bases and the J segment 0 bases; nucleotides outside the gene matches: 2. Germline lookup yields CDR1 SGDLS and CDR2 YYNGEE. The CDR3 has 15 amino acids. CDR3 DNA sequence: TGTGCCAGCAGCGTTAGCGGGACGAGCACAGATACGCAGTATTTT. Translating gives CASSVSGTSTDTQYF.

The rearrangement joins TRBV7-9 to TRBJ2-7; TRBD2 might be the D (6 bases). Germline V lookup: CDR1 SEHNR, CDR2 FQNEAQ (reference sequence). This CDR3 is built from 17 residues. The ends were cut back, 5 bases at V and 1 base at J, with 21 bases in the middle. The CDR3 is CASSGDWATPLSYEQYF. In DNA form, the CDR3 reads TGTGCCAGCAGCGGGGACTGGGCGACCCCCCTGTCCTACGAGCAGTACTTC.

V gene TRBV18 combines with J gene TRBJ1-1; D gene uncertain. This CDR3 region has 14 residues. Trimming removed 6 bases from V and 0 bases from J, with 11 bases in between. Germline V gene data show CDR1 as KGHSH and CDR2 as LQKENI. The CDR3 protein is CASSPTRMNTEAFF. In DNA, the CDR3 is TGTGCCAGCTCCCCCACGCGTATGAACACTGAAGCTTTCTTT.

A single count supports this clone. Here the CDR3 DNA reads TGCGCCAGCAGCCAAGATACAGATCGATTGAGCACTGAAGCTTTCTTT. Translating it yields CASSQDTDRLSTEAFF. The chain combines TRBV4-3 with TRBJ1-1; D is undetermined. V dropped 0 bases and J dropped 4 bases, with 15 bases sitting between them. The CDR3 covers 16 residues. Germline V gives CDR1 LGHNA, CDR2 YSLEER.

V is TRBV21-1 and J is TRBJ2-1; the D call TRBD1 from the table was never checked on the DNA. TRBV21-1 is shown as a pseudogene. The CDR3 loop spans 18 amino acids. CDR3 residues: CASRKKPRQGGFYNEQFF. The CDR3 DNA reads TGTGCCAGCCGGAAAAAGCCGCGCCAGGGGGGTTTCTACAATGAGCAGTTCTTC.

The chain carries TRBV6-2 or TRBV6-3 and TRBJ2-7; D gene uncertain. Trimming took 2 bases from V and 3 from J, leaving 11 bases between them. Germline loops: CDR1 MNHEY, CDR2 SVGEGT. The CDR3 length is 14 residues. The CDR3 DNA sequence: TGTGCCAGCAGTTACAAAGCAAATGGCTACGAGCAGTACTTC. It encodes CASSYKANGYEQYF.